Presented here are 13 T cell receptor beta chains from one specimen sequenced in a study of cytomegalovirus exposure and HLA in healthy donors (dated by TCRdb to 2016 to 2017). The library was produced with the immunoSEQ multiplex PCR assay. For the multiplex PCR, a mixture combining 60 forward primers for TCR Vbeta segments and 13 reverse primers for TCR Jbeta segments was used. As stored in TCRdb, this immuneACCESS dataset retains in-frame rearrangements with V and J assigned. A fraction of the clones does not appear; measured against another copy, unresolved V genes explain less than half of the discrepancy, and the remainder lacks a known reason. Within this sample are around 160,000 clones, with roughly 79% of them counted one time only. The ten largest account for less than 10% of the sample. The specimen sequenced was PBMCs. These receptors came from a man between 18 and 35 years old in good health and CMV-seropositive.

This chain joins TRBV14 and TRBJ1-1, with D perhaps matching TRBD1 (6 bases). CDR3 size: 15 residues. Between the trimmed V and J ends, which lost 2 bases and 6 bases, there was a span of 16 bases. Germline-derived CDR1 and CDR2 are SGHDN and FVKESK. CDR3 protein: CASSQRGWGFAEAFF. The DNA for the CDR3 is TGTGCCAGCAGCCAAAGGGGGTGGGGATTCGCTGAAGCTTTCTTT. Combining the CDR3 with reference TRBV14 and TRBJ1-1 gives the whole variable domain EAGVTQFPSHSVIEKGQTVTLRCDPISGHDNLYWYRRVMGKEIKFLLHFVKESKQDESGMPNNRFLAERTGGTYSTLKVQPAELEDSGVYFCASSQRGWGFAEAFFGQGTRLTVV.

The chain uses TRBV14 and TRBJ1-4, with a tentative D call TRBD1 (6 bases). Germline V lookup: CDR1 SGHDN, CDR2 FVKESK. With 3 bases removed from V and 5 bases from J, the gap between germline ends came to 13 bases. The CDR3 runs 15 residues. The CDR3 DNA reads TGTGCCAGCAGCCAGACAGGATTCCTGAATGAAAAACTGTTTTTT. It specifies CASSQTGFLNEKLFF. Looking up the rest from reference TRBV14 and TRBJ1-4 gives the full variable domain: EAGVTQFPSHSVIEKGQTVTLRCDPISGHDNLYWYRRVMGKEIKFLLHFVKESKQDESGMPNNRFLAERTGGTYSTLKVQPAELEDSGVYFCASSQTGFLNEKLFFGSGTQLSVL.

This chain connects TRBV6-6 to TRBJ1-1; D unclear. Deletions cut 2 bases from V and 8 bases from J, with 12 bases between. The CDR3 has 13 amino acids. The V gene's germline CDR1 is MNHNY and CDR2 SVGAGI (reference sequence). In DNA form, the CDR3 reads TGTGCCAGCAGTTACGTTGGGGAGGCCGAAGCTTTCTTT. This codes for CASSYVGEAEAFF.

This chain connects TRBV14 to TRBJ2-2; 10 bases align to TRBD2. Trimming cost V 0 bases and J 6 bases; bases outside gene matches: 4. From germline, CDR1 is SGHDN and CDR2 FVKESK. This CDR3 has 16 amino acids. The CDR3 region is CASSQEGAGGSGELFF. CDR3 bases: TGTGCCAGCAGCCAAGAAGGAGCGGGAGGGTCCGGGGAGCTGTTTTTT.

The chain has TRBV30 and TRBJ2-2; D may be TRBD1 (5 bases). Germline values: CDR1 GTSNPN, CDR2 SVGIG (reference sequence). Between the trimmed V and J ends, which lost 4 bases and 3 bases, there was a span of 12 bases. This CDR3 has 14 amino acids. The CDR3 DNA is TGTGCCTGGACCGACAGACCATACACCGGGGAGCTGTTTTTT. Residues: CAWTDRPYTGELFF.

This chain connects TRBV6-5 to TRBJ2-2, with TRBD2 as a possible D gene (7 bases). The germline CDR1 and CDR2 sequences are MNHEY and SVGAGI. CDR3 length: 15 amino acids. V lost 7 bases and J lost 7, with 19 bases in between. As DNA, the CDR3 is TGTGCCAGCATCAAACTCGGGGGGCAGCACGGGGAGCTGTTTTTT. Translation: CASIKLGGQHGELFF.

CDR3 sequence: CASSYSNRVTVEAFF. CDR3 coding DNA: TGTGCCAGCAGTTACTCGAATAGGGTGACAGTTGAAGCTTTCTTT. V usage is TRBV6-5 and J usage is TRBJ1-1, with TRBD1 as a possible D gene (5 bases). V lost 0 bases to trimming and J lost 7 bases, with 15 bases between them. Germline CDR1 reads MNHEY; CDR2 reads SVGAGI. This CDR3 is built from 15 residues.

The chain carries TRBV5-1 and TRBJ2-2, with D possibly being TRBD1 (6 bases). The CDR3 is 18 amino acids. Germline CDR1 reads SGHRS; CDR2 reads YFSETQ. V was shortened by 0 bases and J by 0 bases, with 15 bases between the two germline ends. DNA of the CDR3: TGCGCCAGCAGCTTGGTTCCAAGACAGGAATCGAACACCGGGGAGCTGTTTTTT. Amino acid sequence: CASSLVPRQESNTGELFF.

The CDR3 is CASSHMVGGATDTQYF. The CDR3 DNA reads as TGCGCCAGCAGCCATATGGTGGGGGGGGCCACAGATACGCAGTATTTT. The chain combines TRBV4-1 with TRBJ2-3; D may be TRBD2 (7 bases). Germline V gene sequence: CDR1 MGHRA, CDR2 YSYEKL. The CDR3 length is 16 residues. Trimming cost V 3 bases and J 2 bases, with 15 bases left between them.

This rearrangement joins TRBV14 to TRBJ1-4; D possibly corresponds to TRBD1 (5 bases). Germline V lookup: CDR1 SGHDN, CDR2 FVKESK. This CDR3 has 15 residues. The V and J ends lost 2 bases and 1 base respectively, with 8 bases between them. The CDR3, as DNA: TGTGCCAGCAGCCAATTCGGACAAACTAATGAAAAACTGTTTTTT. Its protein product is CASSQFGQTNEKLFF.

This rearrangement joins TRBV20-1 to TRBJ2-1, with D possibly TRBD2 on 6 matching bases. V was cut by 6 bases and J by 10 bases, with 13 bases left in between. CDR3 size: 11 residues. CDR1 and CDR2 from the germline V gene are DFQATT and SNEGSKA (reference sequence). CDR3 in DNA: TGCAGTGCCAGGGACTTTTTGGAGCAGTTCTTC. Protein sequence: CSARDFLEQFF.

This sequence joins TRBV6-6 and TRBJ2-5; possible D gene TRBD2, 6 bases. The CDR3 is 13 residues long. With 6 bases removed from V and 11 bases from J, the gap between germline ends came to 19 bases. Germline CDR1 reads MNHNY; CDR2 reads SVGAGI (reference sequence). CDR3 in DNA: TGTGCCAGCAGCCGCCGGGGGTCGAGTGAGCAGTACTTC. It specifies CASSRRGSSEQYF.

CDR3 DNA sequence: TGTGCCAGCAGCCCCTTGATAGCGGGAGCGTACAATGAGCAGTTCTTC. Residues: CASSPLIAGAYNEQFF. The chain employs TRBV9 and TRBJ2-1; 9 bases are a match to TRBD2. The CDR3 spans 16 residues. With 4 bases clipped from V and 4 bases from J, the junction kept 9 bases outside the gene matches. The V gene's germline CDR1 is SGDLS and CDR2 YYNGEE.